The 17 T cell receptor beta chains given below trace back to one sample, sequenced in a study of CD8+ T cells in alopecia areata. RNA, once extracted, was reverse transcribed into cDNA for use as the sequencing template. Produced via immunoSEQ multiplex PCR; TCRdb's table is partial and in-frame only. The data show about 150,000 clones, with around 50% seen just once and roughly 21% held by the top ten. The sample was CD8+ T cells sorted from blood, taken at week 0. Receptors originate from a human donor with alopecia areata.

The V call is TRBV29-1, the J call TRBJ1-2; D unresolved. Trimming shortened V by 3 bases and J by 4 bases, and 3 bases separated the two germline ends. This CDR3 contains 10 residues. Germline CDR1 and CDR2: SQVTM and ANQGSEA. DNA of the CDR3: TGCAGCGTTGATGGCTATGGCTACACCTTC. Translated: CSVDGYGYTF.

The genes are TRBV9 and TRBJ2-7, with D perhaps matching TRBD1 (5 bases). The V gene lost 3 bases and the J gene lost 2 bases, with 9 bases spanning the gap. The CDR3 contains 13 residues. Germline values: CDR1 SGDLS, CDR2 YYNGEE. The CDR3 nucleotides are TGTGCCAGCAGCGCGGACAACCCCTACGAGCAGTACTTC. This translates into CASSADNPYEQYF.

V and J are TRBV5-1 and TRBJ1-5, with a tentative D call TRBD1 (6 bases). Trimming took off 3 bases at V and 2 bases at J, with 9 bases between the two ends. The CDR3 is made up of 14 amino acids. Germline loops: CDR1 SGHRS, CDR2 YFSETQ. CDR3 region: CASSWEGGNQPQHF. CDR3 DNA: TGCGCCAGCAGCTGGGAGGGGGGCAATCAGCCCCAGCATTTT.

This clone appeared once. The chain links TRBV4-1 to TRBJ2-7; D perhaps matches TRBD2 (6 bases). This CDR3 has 16 residues. V was shortened by 1 base and J by 0 bases, with 13 bases between the two germline ends. CDR1 MGHRA and CDR2 YSYEKL come from the germline V gene. CDR3 coding DNA: TGCGCCAGCAGCCAAGTGGCGGGATCCACCTCCTACGAGCAGTACTTC. Protein sequence: CASSQVAGSTSYEQYF.

The V call is TRBV11-2, the J call TRBJ2-1, with 11 nucleotides matching TRBD2. The CDR3 has 14 residues. Germline assignment: CDR1 SGHAT and CDR2 FQNNGV. After removal of 6 bases from V and 8 bases from J, the junction contained 6 bases not matched to a gene. In DNA form, the CDR3 reads TGTGCCAGCAGACCGACTAGCGGGGTAGATGAGCAGTTCTTC. It yields the protein CASRPTSGVDEQFF.

This clone was observed a handful of times. V is TRBV7-8 and J is TRBJ1-1, with 7 bases that match TRBD1. The junction had 9 bases not matched to a gene; V was cut back by 1 base and J by 1 base. Germline V gives CDR1 SGHVS, CDR2 FQNEAQ. The CDR3 consists of 17 residues. CDR3 sequence (DNA): TGTGCCAGCAGCTTAGAGCCCTCACAGGGGAGGAACACTGAAGCTTTCTTT. It is translated as CASSLEPSQGRNTEAFF.

This clone was seen once. The chain employs TRBV30 and TRBJ1-2, with D unresolved. Germline CDR1 GTSNPN, CDR2 SVGIG (reference sequence). Trimming shortened V by 3 bases and J by 8 bases, and 7 bases separated the two germline ends. The CDR3 runs to 10 residues. The CDR3 nucleotides read TGTGCCTGGAGGGAAAGCGGCTACACCTTC. Encoded protein: CAWRESGYTF.

The chain recombines TRBV30 with TRBJ1-1; possibly TRBD1 for D (5 bases). This CDR3 region has 12 residues. CDR1 and CDR2 (germline): GTSNPN, SVGIG (reference sequence). V was shortened by 5 bases and J by 6 bases, with 13 bases between the two germline ends. CDR3 bases: TGTGCCTGGTCGGTCGGGGACGCTGAAGCTTTCTTT. Its translation: CAWSVGDAEAFF.

J is TRBJ2-7 and V is TRBV10-2; 10 bases fit TRBD1. The V gene's germline CDR1 is WSHSY and CDR2 SAAADI. V shed 7 bases, J shed 4 bases, and the junction held 7 bases outside the gene matches. The CDR3 is 14 residues long. The CDR3 bases are TGCGCCAGCAACTCGGGGACAGGGGCGTACGAGCAGTACTTC. It codes for CASNSGTGAYEQYF.

The rearrangement links TRBV4-3 to TRBJ2-7; perhaps TRBD1 as D (5 bases). V dropped 0 bases and J dropped 3 bases, with 6 bases sitting between them. In germline, CDR1 is LGHNA, CDR2 YSLEER. The CDR3 length is 13 residues. The CDR3 nucleotides are TGCGCCAGCAGCCAAGACCAGGGCTACGAGCAGTACTTC. Translated, it gives CASSQDQGYEQYF.

This clone was recorded at least ten times. The V gene is TRBV5-6, the J gene TRBJ2-3; D is possibly TRBD1 or TRBD2 (5 bases each). The germline V gene has CDR1 SGHDT and CDR2 YYEEEE. The CDR3 is 16 amino acids. Trimming left V 6 bases short and J 0 bases short, with 17 bases between. The CDR3 nucleotides read TGTGCCAGCACCAAAGGTTGGGGGACCAGCACAGATACGCAGTATTTT. It is translated as CASTKGWGTSTDTQYF.

The CDR3 DNA is TGTGCCAGCAGCTTGACAGGGCCGAATGAAAAACTGTTTTTT. This sequence encodes CASSLTGPNEKLFF. V usage is TRBV7-9 and J usage is TRBJ1-4; TRBD1 matches 7 bases. The J segment lost 5 bases and the V segment lost 3 bases, leaving 3 bases of the junction unmatched. Germline V gives CDR1 SEHNR, CDR2 FQNEAQ (reference sequence). The CDR3 runs 14 residues.

This chain connects TRBV15 to TRBJ2-3, with 9 bases fitting TRBD1. V lost 5 bases to trimming and J lost 1 base; unmatched junction nucleotides: 7. The germline gives CDR1 LNHNV, CDR2 YYDKDF (reference sequence). The CDR3 covers 16 residues. CDR3 loop: CATSAGTGRGTDTQYF. The CDR3 bases are TGTGCCACCAGCGCCGGGACAGGGAGAGGCACAGATACGCAGTATTTT.

V and J are TRBV11-2 and TRBJ1-5; TRBD1 might be the D (5 bases). This CDR3 has 14 residues. V lost 5 bases and J 4 bases, leaving 12 bases between the germline ends. CDR1 and CDR2 (germline): SGHAT, FQNNGV. The CDR3 sequence is CASSGTAENQPQHF. The CDR3 region has the DNA TGTGCCAGCAGCGGGACGGCAGAGAATCAGCCCCAGCATTTT.

The J gene is TRBJ1-1, the V gene TRBV11-2; D not certain. Trimming took off 5 bases at V and 4 bases at J, with 11 bases between the two ends. Germline-derived CDR1 and CDR2 are SGHAT and FQNNGV. This CDR3 is built from 13 residues. The CDR3 bases are TGTGCCAGCAGCCCACGGACTTTCACTGAAGCTTTCTTT. This codes for CASSPRTFTEAFF.

V and J are TRBV7-6 and TRBJ2-1; no clear D gene. The V end was cut by 1 base, the J end by 10 bases, with 8 bases between. This CDR3 region has 12 residues. Germline V gene data show CDR1 as SGHVS and CDR2 as FNYEAQ. CDR3 nucleotide sequence: TGTGCCAGCAGCTTAGATAGCCCAGAGCAGTTCTTC. This encodes CASSLDSPEQFF.

The chain links TRBV7-9 to TRBJ1-1, with D unresolved. V was pared by 0 bases and J by 0 bases, with 8 bases between. There are 15 residues in the CDR3. The germline gives CDR1 SEHNR, CDR2 FQNEAQ (reference sequence). The CDR3 region has the DNA TGTGCCAGCAGCTTAGCGGCAGTCATGAACACTGAAGCTTTCTTT. Residues: CASSLAAVMNTEAFF.